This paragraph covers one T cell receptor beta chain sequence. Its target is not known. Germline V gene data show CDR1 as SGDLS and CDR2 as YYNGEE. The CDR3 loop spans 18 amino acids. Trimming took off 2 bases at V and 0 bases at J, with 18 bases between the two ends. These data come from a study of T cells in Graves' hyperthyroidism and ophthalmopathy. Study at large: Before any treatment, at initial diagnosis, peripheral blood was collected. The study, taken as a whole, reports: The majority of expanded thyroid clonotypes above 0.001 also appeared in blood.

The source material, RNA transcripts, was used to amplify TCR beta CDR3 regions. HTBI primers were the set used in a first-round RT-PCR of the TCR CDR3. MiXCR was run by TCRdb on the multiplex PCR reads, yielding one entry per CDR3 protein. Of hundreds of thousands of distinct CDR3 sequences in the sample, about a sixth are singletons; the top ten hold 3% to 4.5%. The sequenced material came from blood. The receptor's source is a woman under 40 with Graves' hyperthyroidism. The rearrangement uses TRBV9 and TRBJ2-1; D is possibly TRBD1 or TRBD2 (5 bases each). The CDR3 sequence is CASSVAGVRQRSYNEQFF. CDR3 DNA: TGTGCCAGCAGCGTGGCCGGGGTCAGACAGCGCTCCTACAATGAGCAGTTCTTC.